This paragraph reports one T cell receptor (beta chain). The data derive from a study of early stage breast cancer tumors. Libraries were prepared by immunoSEQ multiplex PCR; TCRdb keeps only in-frame clonotypes and omits some of them. The profile shows tens of thousands of clones, around four fifths of them singletons. The sequence was collected from a person aged 50 to 59 with breast cancer. Sequenced sample: blood.

CDR3 residues: CASSPRPGRGYEQYF. CDR3 coding DNA: TGTGCCAGCAGCCCCCGGCCGGGTAGGGGTTACGAGCAGTACTTC. The rearrangement links TRBV7-9 to TRBJ2-7; tentatively, D is TRBD1 (5 bases). The V and J ends lost 5 bases and 4 bases respectively, with 18 bases between them. This CDR3 region has 15 residues. Germline V CDR1 and CDR2: SEHNR, FQNEAQ (reference sequence).